This TCR beta chain was retrieved from a study of glioma-infiltrating T cells. Study findings and constraints: Tissue-blood divergence was below expectation in non-neoplastic patients, above in gliomas. Very few CDR3 sequences were shared between tissue and blood.

This clonotype was seen at least ten times. Its antigen remains unidentified. In germline, CDR1 is SGHTA, CDR2 FQGNSA. The CDR3 runs 15 residues. V gave up 5 bases and J gave up 3 bases, with 14 bases separating them. Using RNA template, CDR3s of TCR alpha and beta were amplified with iRepertoire arm-PCR. One-step reverse transcription and amplification started from approximately 100-400 ng of tissue mRNA or PBMC total RNA. MiXCR was run by TCRdb on the multiplex PCR reads, yielding one entry per CDR3 protein. The sample carries more than 85,000 distinct CDR3 sequences, 25% to 30% recorded once. The chain is built from TRBV7-2 and TRBJ1-5; the D gene is possibly TRBD1 (6 bases). This sequence was found in a human donor with low-grade glioma or glioblastoma, undergoing nonglioma brain surgery, or in good health (not recorded which). What was sequenced was glioma tissue, nonneoplastic brain tissue, or PBMCs (not recorded which). The CDR3 region has the DNA TGTGCCAGCAGCCCACGTTCAGGGGTCAATCAGCCCCAGCATTTT. It specifies CASSPRSGVNQPQHF.